The source of this T cell receptor beta chain is a study of blood T cell repertoires in COVID-19. About the research overall: The United States, Italy and Spain were the sources of the acute and convalescent COVID-19 samples. PBMCs, B-cell-depleted T cells, or T cells were the source of the cDNA or gDNA that made up the material.

Authors' analysis steps: For nucleated cells, counts were estimated from reference gene primer amplification. Generated by immunoSEQ multiplex PCR, the TCRdb table keeps only in-frame clones and is missing some. Clone size and the V and J calls come from that table; the DNA yielded D and trimming. The table includes 160,000 or so clones, under 90% detected once. V was pared by 0 bases and J by 0 bases, with 6 bases of the junction left unmatched. The germline V gene has CDR1 SGHRS and CDR2 YFSETQ. The CDR3 runs 17 residues. This rearrangement joins TRBV5-1 to TRBJ1-3; 7 bases map to TRBD1. The TCR was taken from a woman older than 75 with acute or convalescent COVID-19. Sequenced material: peripheral blood. Here the CDR3 DNA reads TGCGCCAGCAGCTTGGAGGGGACAGTTCTCTCTGGAAACACCATATATTTT. Translating it yields CASSLEGTVLSGNTIYF.